Presented here are 5 T cell receptor beta chains from one specimen sequenced in a study of post-analysis software for immune sequencing data. Study outcomes and limitations: Compared with controls, patients had more of about 5 TRBV segments, including TRBV5-6, TRBV5-1 and TRBV20-1.

Their target antigens are unknown. Unique molecular identifiers were built into the TCR beta cDNA libraries. TCRdb re-called the PCR reads with MiXCR, one entry per CDR3 protein. The repertoire includes 350,000 to 500,000 distinct CDR3 sequences, approximately 39% of them detected once, and approximately 7.7% sits in the top ten. The sample taken for sequencing was blood. The receptors come from a girl aged 2 to 10 with multiple sclerosis.

This clonotype was observed a handful of times. As DNA, the CDR3 is TGTGCCAGCAGTTCCGGGGAAGACTATGGCTACACCTTC. It yields the protein CASSSGEDYGYTF. The rearrangement joins TRBV28 to TRBJ1-2; unclear D gene. V was pared by 4 bases and J by 3 bases, with 9 bases between. Germline assignment: CDR1 MDHEN and CDR2 SYDVKM. The CDR3 totals 13 residues.

V is TRBV7-6 and J is TRBJ1-1, with D possibly matching TRBD1 (5 bases). The CDR3 extends over 15 amino acids. CDR1 is SGHVS, CDR2 FNYEAQ, per germline. Trimming shortened V by 1 base and J by 4 bases, and 13 bases separated the two germline ends. DNA for the CDR3: TGTGCCAGCAGCTTAGGAGGAGGGGCTGGCACTGAAGCTTTCTTT. Its protein is CASSLGGGAGTEAFF.

The V gene is TRBV29-1, the J gene TRBJ2-2, with D possibly being TRBD2 (6 bases). CDR3 length: 12 residues. The germline CDR1 and CDR2 sequences are SQVTM and ANQGSEA. The CDR3 DNA sequence: TGCTGCGGGACCAGGAACACCGGGGAGCTGTTTTTT. It specifies CCGTRNTGELFF.

Of note for this clonotype: Sequence at one end of the junction differs from germline and may be a read error. This CDR3 is CVSSHRGRYNEQFF. CDR3 bases: TGTGTCAGCAGTCACCGCGGAAGGTACAATGAGCAGTTCTTC. V gene TRBV28 combines with J gene TRBJ2-1; D unresolved. This CDR3 is 14 amino acids long. CDR1 is MDHEN, CDR2 SYDVKM, per germline.

Only a few counts were recorded for this clonotype. CDR3 region: CSVEGTGGYEQYF. The CDR3 DNA is TGCAGCGTTGAGGGGACAGGGGGCTACGAGCAGTACTTC. The chain uses TRBV29-1 and TRBJ2-7, with 11 positions matching TRBD1. Germline values: CDR1 SQVTM, CDR2 ANQGSEA. Unmatched junction bases numbered 1, after V lost 3 bases and J lost 3 bases. This CDR3 comprises 13 residues.